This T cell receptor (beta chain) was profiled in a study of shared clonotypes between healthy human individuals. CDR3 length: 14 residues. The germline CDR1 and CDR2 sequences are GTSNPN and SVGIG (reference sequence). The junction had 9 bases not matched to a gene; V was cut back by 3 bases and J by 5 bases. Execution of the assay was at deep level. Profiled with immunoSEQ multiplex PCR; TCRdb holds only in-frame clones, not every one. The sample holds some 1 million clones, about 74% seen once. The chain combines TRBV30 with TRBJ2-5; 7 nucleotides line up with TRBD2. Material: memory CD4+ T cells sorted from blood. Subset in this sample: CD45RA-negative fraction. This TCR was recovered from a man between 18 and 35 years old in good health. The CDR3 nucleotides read TGTGCCTGGAGGGGTGGCGGGAGTAGGGAGACCCAGTACTTC. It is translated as CAWRGGGSRETQYF. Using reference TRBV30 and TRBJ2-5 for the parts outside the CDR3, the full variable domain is SQTIHQWPATLVQPVGSPLSLECTVEGTSNPNLYWYRQAAGRGLQLLFYSVGIGQISSEVPQNLSASRPQDRQFILSSKKLLLSDSGFYLCAWRGGGSRETQYFGPGTRLLVL.